The rows below give T cell receptor beta chains drawn from one sample of a study of blood T cell repertoires in COVID-19. Sequencing used immunoSEQ multiplex PCR; TCRdb keeps in-frame clones, though not all of them. This sample has about 150,000 clones, with approximately 80% found just once. What was sequenced was peripheral blood. All receptors derive from a man aged 55-75 years who had recovered from COVID-19. CDR3s include the opening cysteine and the closing phenylalanine or tryptophan. Fields, in order: V gene, D gene, J gene, clone size, CDR3 DNA, CDR3 protein. A D gene is named only where the DNA matches it firmly. Rows give clone size only sometimes, using once, few, many, or a class for an expanded clone.

V gene: TRBV7-2; D gene: TRBD2; J gene: TRBJ2-7; clone size: -; CDR3 DNA: TGTGCCAGCAGCTTAGCTAGCGGGGACTCCTACGAGCAGTACTTC; CDR3 protein: CASSLASGDSYEQYF
V gene: TRBV2; D gene: -; J gene: TRBJ1-1; clone size: -; CDR3 DNA: TGTGCCAGCACATCGAGGCAGGGCAGTGAAGCTTTCTTT; CDR3 protein: CASTSRQGSEAFF
V gene: TRBV3-1/TRBV3-2; D gene: -; J gene: TRBJ1-4; clone size: -; CDR3 DNA: TGTGCCACGGGAATTGAAAAACTGTTTTTT; CDR3 protein: CATGIEKLFF
V gene: TRBV5-1; D gene: -; J gene: TRBJ1-5; clone size: few; CDR3 DNA: TGCGCCAGCAGCTCCAGGGATTTTCAGCCCCAGCATTTT; CDR3 protein: CASSSRDFQPQHF
V gene: TRBV5-1; D gene: TRBD2; J gene: TRBJ2-5; clone size: -; CDR3 DNA: TGCGCCAGCAGCTTAGGACTAGGCCTCCAAGAGACCCAGTACTTC; CDR3 protein: CASSLGLGLQETQYF
V gene: TRBV18; D gene: -; J gene: TRBJ2-2; clone size: -; CDR3 DNA: TGTGCCAGCTCACCACAGGAGGGATTGAACACCGGGGAGCTGTTTTTT; CDR3 protein: CASSPQEGLNTGELFF
V gene: TRBV27; D gene: -; J gene: TRBJ2-1; clone size: -; CDR3 DNA: TGTGCCAGCACCCGGAGGGGTTCCTACAATGAGCAGTTCTTC; CDR3 protein: CASTRRGSYNEQFF
V gene: TRBV30; D gene: -; J gene: TRBJ1-5; clone size: -; CDR3 DNA: TGTGCCTGGAGCACCGGGGGGAATCAGCCCCAGCATTTT; CDR3 protein: CAWSTGGNQPQHF
V gene: TRBV28; D gene: -; J gene: TRBJ1-6; clone size: -; CDR3 DNA: TGTGCCAGCAGTTTAAGACATTCTTATAATTCACCCCTCCACTTT; CDR3 protein: CASSLRHSYNSPLHF
V gene: TRBV28; D gene: TRBD1; J gene: TRBJ1-2; clone size: -; CDR3 DNA: TGTGCCAGCAGTATCCGGGACAGGGTACGGAAAGGCTACACCTTC; CDR3 protein: CASSIRDRVRKGYTF
V gene: TRBV5-5; D gene: -; J gene: TRBJ1-1; clone size: -; CDR3 DNA: TGTGCCAGCAGCTTGGCCGGTGGGGGCGGGGAAGCTTTCTTT; CDR3 protein: CASSLAGGGGEAFF
V gene: TRBV28; D gene: -; J gene: TRBJ2-2; clone size: -; CDR3 DNA: TGTGCCAGCAGTTTAAGCCCCTCCCCATCAGGTGGAAACGGGGAGCTGTTTTTT; CDR3 protein: CASSLSPSPSGGNGELFF
V gene: TRBV28; D gene: TRBD1; J gene: TRBJ2-7; clone size: -; CDR3 DNA: TGTGCCGCCCGGGGACAGGGAGGTACCTACGAGCAGTACTTC; CDR3 protein: CAARGQGGTYEQYF
V gene: TRBV5-1; D gene: -; J gene: TRBJ2-3; clone size: -; CDR3 DNA: TGCGCCAGCAGCCGCGGGTCTAGCACAGATACGCAGTATTTT; CDR3 protein: CASSRGSSTDTQYF
V gene: TRBV5-1; D gene: TRBD1; J gene: TRBJ1-4; clone size: few; CDR3 DNA: TGCGCCAGCAGCTTGGTTGGGGACAGGACTGAAAAACTGTTTTTT; CDR3 protein: CASSLVGDRTEKLFF
V gene: TRBV6-5; D gene: -; J gene: TRBJ2-2; clone size: -; CDR3 DNA: TGTGCCAGCAGCTACGACTGGTCCACCGGGGAGCTGTTTTTT; CDR3 protein: CASSYDWSTGELFF
V gene: TRBV7-9; D gene: -; J gene: TRBJ1-1; clone size: -; CDR3 DNA: TGTGCCAGCAGCTTAGAGGAGGGGGCTTTCTTT; CDR3 protein: CASSLEEGAFF
V gene: TRBV4-1; D gene: -; J gene: TRBJ2-1; clone size: -; CDR3 DNA: TGCGCCAGCAGCCAGAACCCGGGGGAGCAGTTCTTC; CDR3 protein: CASSQNPGEQFF
V gene: TRBV28; D gene: TRBD1; J gene: TRBJ2-7; clone size: -; CDR3 DNA: TGTGCCAGCAGTCCATCACCCGACAGGGGGCTATTATACGAGCAGTACTTC; CDR3 protein: CASSPSPDRGLLYEQYF
V gene: TRBV11-2; D gene: -; J gene: TRBJ2-7; clone size: -; CDR3 DNA: TGTGCCAGCAGCTTAGATGCGGGAACCGTCCTAACCTACGAGCAGTACTTC; CDR3 protein: CASSLDAGTVLTYEQYF
V gene: TRBV10-3; D gene: TRBD2; J gene: TRBJ2-3; clone size: -; CDR3 DNA: TGTGCCATCACTTCCTTAACTAGCGGTTCCACAGATACGCAGTATTTT; CDR3 protein: CAITSLTSGSTDTQYF
V gene: TRBV4-3; D gene: -; J gene: TRBJ1-1; clone size: -; CDR3 DNA: TGCGCCAGCAGCCAAGATCGGGCAGGGAGGCGGGTGGCTTTCTTT; CDR3 protein: CASSQDRAGRRVAFF
V gene: TRBV19; D gene: TRBD2; J gene: TRBJ2-1; clone size: -; CDR3 DNA: TGTGCCAGTAGTGCCGGGGGGGCACATGAGCAGTTCTTC; CDR3 protein: CASSAGGAHEQFF
V gene: TRBV28; D gene: TRBD1; J gene: TRBJ1-5; clone size: -; CDR3 DNA: TGTGCCAGCAGAAGACAGGGGGCGGTTCAGCCCCAGCATTTT; CDR3 protein: CASRRQGAVQPQHF
V gene: TRBV21-1; D gene: -; J gene: TRBJ2-5; clone size: -; CDR3 DNA: TGTGCCAGCAGCAAAGAGGGGGGGGAGACCCAGTACTTC; CDR3 protein: CASSKEGGETQYF
V gene: TRBV30; D gene: TRBD1; J gene: TRBJ2-5; clone size: -; CDR3 DNA: TGTGCCTGTCGCAGGGGGCTAGAGACCCAGTACTTC; CDR3 protein: CACRRGLETQYF
V gene: TRBV28; D gene: -; J gene: TRBJ1-4; clone size: -; CDR3 DNA: TGTGCCAGCAGTTCCCAGGGGAAGGAAACTAATGAAAAACTGTTTTTT; CDR3 protein: CASSSQGKETNEKLFF
V gene: TRBV5-4; D gene: TRBD1; J gene: TRBJ2-5; clone size: -; CDR3 DNA: TGTGCCAGCAGCCTACGCCTAATTAACAGGGGGCTAGGGGAGACCCAGTACTTC; CDR3 protein: CASSLRLINRGLGETQYF
V gene: TRBV30; D gene: TRBD1; J gene: TRBJ2-7; clone size: -; CDR3 DNA: TGTGCCTGGCCGAACCTGGACAGGGGGCAGTACGAGCAGTACTTC; CDR3 protein: CAWPNLDRGQYEQYF
V gene: TRBV11-2; D gene: TRBD1; J gene: TRBJ1-1; clone size: once; CDR3 DNA: TGTGCCAGCAGCTTAGGTGTGACAGGGAGAAGCGAGGGGACTGAAGCTTTCTTT; CDR3 protein: CASSLGVTGRSEGTEAFF
V gene: TRBV28; D gene: TRBD1; J gene: TRBJ2-7; clone size: -; CDR3 DNA: TGTGCCAGCAGGCAAGACAGGGTGGTTTCCGAGCAGTACTTC; CDR3 protein: CASRQDRVVSEQYF
V gene: TRBV5-1; D gene: -; J gene: TRBJ1-1; clone size: -; CDR3 DNA: TGCGCCAGCAGCTTGCTGGGCCGGGAGAACACTGAAGCTTTCTTT; CDR3 protein: CASSLLGRENTEAFF
V gene: TRBV28; D gene: -; J gene: TRBJ1-3; clone size: few; CDR3 DNA: TGTGCCAGCAGTTTAAGGGGCGTCATAAACACCATATATTTT; CDR3 protein: CASSLRGVINTIYF
V gene: TRBV3-1/TRBV3-2; D gene: -; J gene: TRBJ2-7; clone size: -; CDR3 DNA: TGTGCCAGCAGCCAAGGAGGGACTGCATTGGACTTC; CDR3 protein: CASSQGGTALDF
V gene: TRBV9; D gene: -; J gene: TRBJ1-3; clone size: -; CDR3 DNA: TGTGCCAGCAGCGTAGGGGGGGGGCACGGAAACACCATATATTTT; CDR3 protein: CASSVGGGHGNTIYF
V gene: TRBV30; D gene: -; J gene: TRBJ1-2; clone size: -; CDR3 DNA: TGTGCCTGGAGACCGGGACAATCCTATGGCTACACCTTC; CDR3 protein: CAWRPGQSYGYTF
V gene: TRBV7-2; D gene: -; J gene: TRBJ2-6; clone size: -; CDR3 DNA: TGTGCCAGCAGCTCCCCCCGGTTGGCTGGGGCCAACGTCCTGACTTTC; CDR3 protein: CASSSPRLAGANVLTF
V gene: TRBV9; D gene: TRBD2; J gene: TRBJ2-5; clone size: once; CDR3 DNA: TGTGCCAGCAGCCCCCGGGGGGACGGGGAGACCCAGTACTTC; CDR3 protein: CASSPRGDGETQYF
V gene: TRBV4-2; D gene: TRBD2; J gene: TRBJ2-1; clone size: -; CDR3 DNA: TGTGCCAGCAGCCGAGCGGGGGCCTACGACAATGAGCAGTTCTTC; CDR3 protein: CASSRAGAYDNEQFF
V gene: TRBV7-2; D gene: -; J gene: TRBJ1-3; clone size: few; CDR3 DNA: TGTGCCAGCAGCCGGGTCTTATCGTCTGGAAACACCATATATTTT; CDR3 protein: CASSRVLSSGNTIYF
V gene: TRBV9; D gene: -; J gene: TRBJ1-5; clone size: few; CDR3 DNA: TGTGCCAGCAGCGTAGGTTGGGGGCCTAATCAGCCCCAGCATTTT; CDR3 protein: CASSVGWGPNQPQHF
V gene: TRBV19; D gene: -; J gene: TRBJ1-1; clone size: -; CDR3 DNA: TGTGCCAGTAGTAGATTGGGGCACACTGAAGCTTTCTTT; CDR3 protein: CASSRLGHTEAFF
V gene: TRBV3-1/TRBV3-2; D gene: -; J gene: TRBJ2-1; clone size: few; CDR3 DNA: TGTGCCAGCAGCCAAGGAACCCGGGGGAACTCCTACAATGAGCAGTTCTTC; CDR3 protein: CASSQGTRGNSYNEQFF
V gene: TRBV5-1; D gene: -; J gene: TRBJ1-1; clone size: -; CDR3 DNA: TGCGCCAGCAGCTCTACGATAGGGGGTTACACTGAAGCTTTCTTT; CDR3 protein: CASSSTIGGYTEAFF
V gene: TRBV3-1/TRBV3-2; D gene: -; J gene: TRBJ1-1; clone size: -; CDR3 DNA: TGTGCCAGCAGCCAAGATTCGGCCGGGGTCAACACTGAAGCTTTCTTT; CDR3 protein: CASSQDSAGVNTEAFF
V gene: TRBV28; D gene: TRBD2; J gene: TRBJ2-7; clone size: -; CDR3 DNA: TGTGCCGCCCAGAGGCCAGCGGGAGTGCTCGAGCAGTACTTC; CDR3 protein: CAAQRPAGVLEQYF
V gene: TRBV19; D gene: TRBD2; J gene: TRBJ2-2; clone size: -; CDR3 DNA: TGTGCCAGTGCACCCCGGGACTACCGATACACCGGGGAGCTGTTTTTT; CDR3 protein: CASAPRDYRYTGELFF
V gene: TRBV6-5; D gene: TRBD2; J gene: TRBJ2-2; clone size: -; CDR3 DNA: TGTGCCAGCAGTTTGACTAGCGTGAACACCGGGGAGCTGTTTTTT; CDR3 protein: CASSLTSVNTGELFF
V gene: TRBV7-2; D gene: TRBD1; J gene: TRBJ1-2; clone size: -; CDR3 DNA: TGTGCCAGCAGCCCCCGGACAGGGCAGGATGGCTACACCTTC; CDR3 protein: CASSPRTGQDGYTF
V gene: TRBV28; D gene: -; J gene: TRBJ1-5; clone size: -; CDR3 DNA: TGTGCCAGCAAGACAGTATACCTCTCCGATAGCAATCAGCCCCAGCATTTT; CDR3 protein: CASKTVYLSDSNQPQHF
V gene: TRBV19; D gene: TRBD2; J gene: TRBJ2-3; clone size: -; CDR3 DNA: TGTGCCAGTAGGACAGCGGGACTAGCGGATAGCACAGATACGCAGTATTTT; CDR3 protein: CASRTAGLADSTDTQYF
V gene: TRBV5-1; D gene: -; J gene: TRBJ1-1; clone size: -; CDR3 DNA: TGCGCCAGCAGCTTGCAAGGGACAATTGGGACTGAAGCTTTCTTT; CDR3 protein: CASSLQGTIGTEAFF
V gene: TRBV7-3; D gene: -; J gene: TRBJ2-2; clone size: -; CDR3 DNA: TGTGCCAGCAGTACACAGGGCGTCACCGGGGAGCTGTTTTTT; CDR3 protein: CASSTQGVTGELFF
V gene: TRBV29-1; D gene: -; J gene: TRBJ2-5; clone size: -; CDR3 DNA: TGCAGCGTTGAAGACCTGGGGGGAGAGACCCAGTACTTC; CDR3 protein: CSVEDLGGETQYF
V gene: TRBV7-2; D gene: -; J gene: TRBJ1-1; clone size: once; CDR3 DNA: TGTGCCAGCACCCAAAAGCTTGTGGGACACTCGAACACTGAAGCTTTCTTT; CDR3 protein: CASTQKLVGHSNTEAFF
V gene: TRBV7-3; D gene: TRBD2; J gene: TRBJ2-1; clone size: -; CDR3 DNA: TGTGCCAGCAGCCCGAGTAGCGGGAGTTTCTATGAGCAGTTCTTC; CDR3 protein: CASSPSSGSFYEQFF
V gene: TRBV7-3; D gene: TRBD2; J gene: TRBJ2-5; clone size: few; CDR3 DNA: TGTGCCAGCAGCTTAACGGGGACTAGCGAGACCCAGTACTTC; CDR3 protein: CASSLTGTSETQYF